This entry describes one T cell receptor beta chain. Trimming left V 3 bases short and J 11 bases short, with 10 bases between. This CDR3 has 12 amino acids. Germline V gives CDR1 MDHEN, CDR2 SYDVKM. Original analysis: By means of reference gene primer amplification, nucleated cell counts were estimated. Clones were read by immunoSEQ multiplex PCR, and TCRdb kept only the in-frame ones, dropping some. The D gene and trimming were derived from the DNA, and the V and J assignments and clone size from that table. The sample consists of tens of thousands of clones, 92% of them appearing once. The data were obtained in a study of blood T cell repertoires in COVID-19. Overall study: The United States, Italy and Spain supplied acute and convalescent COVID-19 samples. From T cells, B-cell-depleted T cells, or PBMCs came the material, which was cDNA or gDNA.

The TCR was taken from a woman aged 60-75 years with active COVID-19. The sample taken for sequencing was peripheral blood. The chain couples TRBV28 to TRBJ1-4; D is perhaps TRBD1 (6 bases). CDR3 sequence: CASSFGTSKLFF. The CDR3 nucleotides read TGTGCCAGCAGTTTTGGGACATCTAAACTGTTTTTT.